These 21 T cell receptor beta chains originate from one sample sequenced in a study of tumor-infiltrating lymphocytes in primary liver carcinoma. Total RNA and DNA came together from roughly 20-30 mg of bulk tissue without cell sorting. Starting from 450 to 500 ng of total RNA, TCR beta cDNA was produced with a primer in the constant region. Libraries covering TCR beta were generated through three nested multiplex PCR rounds (using a slightly modified ARM-PCR). Primers for the first two PCR rounds were TRBV1-TRBV30 forward primers and a C-beta reverse primer (roughly 10 cycles per round). Each CDR3 protein is one row after TCRdb ran MiXCR on the multiplex PCR reads. Of 110,000 or so distinct CDR3 sequences detected, 80% to 85% appear once; the ten largest clones hold 15% to 25%. Sequenced input: liver tumor tissue from sampling region 3. Subset given: tumor region T3, left-lateral pole. These receptors were taken from a middle-aged man with primary liver carcinoma and hepatitis B virus infection.

About this clonotype: At one end the junction does not follow the germline gene, possibly because of a read error. In DNA form, the CDR3 reads TGTCCCAGCACCCTCATGGGACAGGCGGGGAATGAGCAGTTCTTC. It is translated as CPSTLMGQAGNEQFF. V usage is TRBV12-3 or TRBV12-4 and J usage is TRBJ2-1, with 8 bases fitting TRBD1. The CDR3 sequence is 15 residues long.

This clonotype has a single count. V usage is TRBV29-1 and J usage is TRBJ2-1, with a weak D call TRBD2 (5 bases). The CDR3 runs 16 residues. V was trimmed by 2 bases and J by 8 bases, leaving 22 bases between them. Germline V gene data show CDR1 as SQVTM and CDR2 as ANQGSEA. CDR3 sequence: CSVEPYTNGMYDEQFF. DNA for the CDR3: TGCAGCGTTGAACCGTACACTAACGGGATGTACGATGAGCAGTTCTTC.

Concerning this clonotype itself: At one end the junction does not follow the germline gene, possibly because of a read error. The genes are TRBV10-3 and TRBJ2-1; 14 bases line up with TRBD2. The length of the CDR3 is 15 residues. Per the germline V gene, CDR1 is ENHRY and CDR2 is SYGVKD. The CDR3: CAITATSGRAGDQFF. In nucleotides, the CDR3 is TGCGCCATCACTGCGACTAGCGGGAGGGCCGGGGACCAGTTCTTC.

J is TRBJ2-3 and V is TRBV11-1, with D hard to call. The CDR3 totals 14 residues. Per germline, CDR1 SGHAT and CDR2 FQDESV (reference sequence). This chain's CDR3 is CASSTGPITDTQYF. The CDR3 nucleotides read TGTGCAAGTAGCACCGGGCCAATCACAGATACGCAGTATTTT.

To note about this clonotype: Since a much larger clone is just one base distant, this may be a read error. This chain connects TRBV6-5 to TRBJ2-7; either TRBD1 or TRBD2 may fit D (5 bases each). The CDR3 is 15 amino acids. The germline gives CDR1 MNHEY, CDR2 SVGAGI. V was trimmed by 2 bases and J by 2 bases, leaving 13 bases between them. CDR3 nucleotide sequence: TGTGCCAGCAGTTACGGGGGTGGGGGAGCCTACGAGCAGTACTTC. This gives the protein CASSYGGGGAYEQYF.

In regard to this clonotype: A junction boundary mismatches the germline segment, possibly from a read error. The chain links TRBV6-5 to TRBJ1-2; 7 bases are a match to TRBD1. From germline, CDR1 is MNHEY and CDR2 SVGAGI. The CDR3 has 14 amino acids. The CDR3 here is CVSSYSWDSYGYTF. CDR3 sequence (DNA): TGTGTCAGCAGTTACTCGTGGGACAGCTATGGCTACACTTTC.

A note on this clonotype: A clone one base away is much larger, so this may be a read error. The chain is built from TRBV6-2 or TRBV6-3 and TRBJ2-1; D is undetermined. The length of the CDR3 is 13 residues. Looked up from germline, CDR1 is MNHEY and CDR2 is SVGEGT. In DNA, the CDR3 is TGTGCCAACAGTCACCAGTTGGGCAGTGAGCAGTTCTTC. Translating gives CANSHQLGSEQFF.

As concerns this clonotype: An end of the junction does not agree with germline; a read error may underlie this. This rearrangement joins TRBV6-5 to TRBJ2-3; TRBD2 agrees at 12 bases. In germline, CDR1 is MNHEY, CDR2 SVGAGI. The CDR3 sequence is 15 residues long. Here the CDR3 DNA reads TGTACGAGCAACCCAGGACTAGCGGGAACAGAAACGCAGTATTTT. Its translation: CTSNPGLAGTETQYF.

CDR3 residues: CSGSRLLAGKNEQFF. The CDR3 coding sequence is TGCAGTGGTAGTAGGTTGCTAGCGGGTAAAAATGAGCAGTTCTTC. V and J are TRBV20-1 and TRBJ2-1, with TRBD2 matching over 8 bases. Germline V gives CDR1 DFQATT, CDR2 SNEGSKA (reference sequence). V lost 7 bases, J lost 7 bases, and 15 bases stayed unmatched. The CDR3 is 15 residues long.

This clonotype was seen ten or more times. The genes are TRBV14 and TRBJ2-7; weak D call: TRBD2 (6 bases). Germline V gene data show CDR1 as SGHDN and CDR2 as FVKESK. The CDR3 sequence is 14 residues long. V lost 4 bases to trimming and J lost 7 bases, with 17 bases between them. In DNA, the CDR3 is TGTGCCAGCAGCCTGCGGGACCTAGAGGAAGAGCAGTACTTC. Its protein product is CASSLRDLEEEQYF.

This clonotype showed up many times. The chain carries TRBV7-9 and TRBJ2-5; D is perhaps TRBD2 (5 bases). V was pared by 3 bases and J by 1 base, with 9 bases between. Germline CDR1 SEHNR, CDR2 FQNEAQ (reference sequence). This CDR3 contains 14 residues. CDR3 DNA sequence: TGTGCCAGCAGCTTCGGGAACCTCCAAGAGACCCAGTACTTC. This codes for CASSFGNLQETQYF.

Of note for this clonotype: The junction shows a germline mismatch at one end, possibly a read error. This chain uses TRBV4-2 with TRBJ2-3; 9 bases match TRBD2. This CDR3 region has 15 residues. Germline V gene data show CDR1 as LGHNA and CDR2 as YNFKEQ. This chain's CDR3 is CASIQDGGRADTQYF. The CDR3 bases are TGTGCCAGCATCCAAGATGGCGGGAGGGCAGATACACAGTATTTT.

As regards this clonotype: One end of the junction does not line up with germline, which may come from a read error. The V gene is TRBV29-1, the J gene TRBJ1-2, with D tentatively TRBD1 (5 bases). The CDR3 spans 14 residues. Germline CDR1 reads SQVTM; CDR2 reads ANQGSEA. In DNA form, the CDR3 reads TGCAGCGTTGATGCGGAAGAAGGGGTGGATAGCTACACATTC. Protein sequence: CSVDAEEGVDSYTF.

For this clonotype: Germline and junction disagree at one end, which may indicate a read error. V is TRBV6-5 and J is TRBJ2-1, with 8 bases aligning to TRBD2. The CDR3 loop spans 14 amino acids. Germline V gene data show CDR1 as MNHEY and CDR2 as SVGAGI. The CDR3 here is CVSSQVGGVVEHFF. CDR3 DNA: TGTGTCAGCAGTCAAGTCGGGGGGGTGGTTGAACACTTCTTC.

The rearrangement joins TRBV6-1 to TRBJ2-1, with D perhaps TRBD2 (5 bases). CDR1 is MNHNS and CDR2 is SASEGT in the germline V gene. The CDR3 covers 15 residues. V was clipped by 3 bases and J by 6 bases, with 15 bases between them. CDR3 nucleotide sequence: TGTGCCAGCAGTGAGAGACTAACAGCCTCCAATGAGCAGTTCTTC. Translating gives CASSERLTASNEQFF.

This clonotype was picked up many times. V is TRBV30 and J is TRBJ2-1; TRBD2 might be the D (5 bases). Germline CDR1 reads GTSNPN; CDR2 reads SVGIG (reference sequence). This CDR3 has 16 amino acids. V was pared by 3 bases and J by 0 bases, with 15 bases between. The CDR3 sequence: CAWSSGGPSSYNEQFF. The CDR3 bases are TGTGCCTGGAGCTCAGGAGGCCCGAGCTCCTACAATGAGCAGTTCTTC.

This rearrangement joins TRBV5-5 to TRBJ2-5, with a tentative D call TRBD1 (5 bases). The germline gives CDR1 SGHKS, CDR2 YYEKEE (reference sequence). This CDR3 is built from 12 residues. CDR3 in DNA: TGTGTTAGCAGCTTGGGTACAGGGACCCAGTACTTC. The encoded protein is CVSSLGTGTQYF.

This clonotype was counted only a few times. The chain carries TRBV15 and TRBJ2-1; D gene uncertain. Trimming cost V 0 bases and J 7 bases, with 16 bases left between them. CDR1 is LNHNV and CDR2 is YYDKDF in the germline V gene (reference sequence). This CDR3 region has 16 residues. CDR3 sequence: CATSRERDQTWNEQFF. The CDR3 coding sequence is TGTGCCACCAGCAGAGAACGAGACCAAACCTGGAATGAGCAGTTCTTC.

V gene TRBV29-1 combines with J gene TRBJ1-1, with 9 bases fitting TRBD1. The CDR3 has 12 amino acids. Looked up from germline, CDR1 is SQVTM and CDR2 is ANQGSEA. The chain's CDR3 is CNAFGQGTEAFF. CDR3 DNA: TGCAATGCCTTCGGACAGGGGACTGAAGCTTTCTTT.

As regards this clonotype: One end of the junction does not line up with germline, which may come from a read error. V usage is TRBV5-4 and J usage is TRBJ2-2, with D tentatively TRBD1 (7 bases). Germline assignment: CDR1 SGHNT and CDR2 YYREEE (reference sequence). The CDR3 length is 16 residues. CDR3 loop: CASSIAQGGGTGELFF. The CDR3, as DNA: TGTGCCAGTAGCATAGCCCAGGGGGGAGGCACCGGGGAGTTGTTTTTT. The whole variable domain, filled in from reference TRBV5-4 and TRBJ2-2, reads ETGVTQSPTHLIKTRGQQVTLRCSSQSGHNTVSWYQQALGQGPQFIFQYYREEENGRGNFPPRFSGLQFPNYSSELNVNALELDDSALYLCASSIAQGGGTGELFFGEGSRLTVL.

Concerning this clonotype itself: Because the CDR3 is missing its conserved closing phenylalanine or tryptophan, this is likely a read error. The chain uses TRBV2 and TRBJ2-1; tentatively, D is TRBD2 (5 bases). Germline lookup yields CDR1 SNHLY and CDR2 FYNNEI. V lost 8 bases and J 9 bases, leaving 17 bases between the germline ends. This CDR3 has 13 residues. CDR3 sequence: CASELVGEGEQFS. DNA for the CDR3: TGTGCCAGCGAACTAGTGGGAGAGGGTGAGCAGTTCTCT.